This T cell receptor beta chain was sequenced in a study of human T cells and chemical hapten exposure. Whole-study context: Sensitization involved placing 2% DPC onto a roughly 2 cm by roughly 2 cm region of upper inner arm skin. Study-level findings and limits: The number of TCRs above 1 in 1000 frequency did not change after DPC sensitization.

A few counts support this clonotype. Its antigen is undetermined. The time point: patch test 1, 2 weeks after DPC sensitization. The treatment here: therapeutic diphenylcyclopropenone sensitization with weekly scalp DPC. Ahead of applying each patch test, blood was sampled. TCRdb re-derived calls from the RACE reads in MiXCR, one entry per CDR3 protein. The sample contains 75,000 to 100,000 distinct CDR3 sequences, around 12% of which appear only once. Per the germline V gene, CDR1 is SQVTM and CDR2 is ANQGSEA. This CDR3 region has 14 residues. J lost 6 bases, V lost 6 bases, and 10 bases had no gene match.

This receptor was taken from a middle-aged woman with alopecia areata. Some clones in this sample may be carry-over from other donors' samples. Sequenced material: whole blood, taken in connection with sensitization to the hapten diphenylcyclopropenone (DPC). This chain uses TRBV29-1 with TRBJ2-2; 7 nucleotides line up with TRBD2. This chain's CDR3 is CSVSGTTRSGELFF. The CDR3 DNA reads as TGCAGCGTATCCGGGACTACTCGTTCCGGGGAGCTGTTTTTT.